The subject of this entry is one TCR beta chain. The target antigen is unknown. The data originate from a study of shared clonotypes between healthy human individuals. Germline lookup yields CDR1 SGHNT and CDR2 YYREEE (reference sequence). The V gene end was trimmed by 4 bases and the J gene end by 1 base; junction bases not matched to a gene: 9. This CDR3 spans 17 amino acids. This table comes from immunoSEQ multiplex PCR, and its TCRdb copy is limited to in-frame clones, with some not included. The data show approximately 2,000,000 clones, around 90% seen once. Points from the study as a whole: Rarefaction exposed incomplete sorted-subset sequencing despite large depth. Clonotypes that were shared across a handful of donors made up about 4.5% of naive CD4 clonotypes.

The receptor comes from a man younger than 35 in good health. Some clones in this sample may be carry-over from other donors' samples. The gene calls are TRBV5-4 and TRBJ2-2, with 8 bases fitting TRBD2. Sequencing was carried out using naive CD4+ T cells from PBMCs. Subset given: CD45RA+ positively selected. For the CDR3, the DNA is TGTGCCAGCAGCCCGAGCTTAGCGGGAATGAACACCGGGGAGCTGTTTTTT. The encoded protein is CASSPSLAGMNTGELFF.